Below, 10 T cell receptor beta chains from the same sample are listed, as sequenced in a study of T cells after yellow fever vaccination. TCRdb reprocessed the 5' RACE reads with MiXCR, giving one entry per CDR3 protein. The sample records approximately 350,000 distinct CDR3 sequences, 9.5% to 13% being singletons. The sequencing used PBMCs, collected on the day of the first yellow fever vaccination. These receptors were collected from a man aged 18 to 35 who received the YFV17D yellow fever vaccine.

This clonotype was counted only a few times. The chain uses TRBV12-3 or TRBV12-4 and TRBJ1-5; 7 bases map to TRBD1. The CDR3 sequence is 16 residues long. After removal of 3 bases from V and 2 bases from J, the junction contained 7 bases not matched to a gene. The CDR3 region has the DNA TGTGCCAGCAGTTTTACCCTCGGGACAGGCAATCAGCCCCAGCATTTT. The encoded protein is CASSFTLGTGNQPQHF.

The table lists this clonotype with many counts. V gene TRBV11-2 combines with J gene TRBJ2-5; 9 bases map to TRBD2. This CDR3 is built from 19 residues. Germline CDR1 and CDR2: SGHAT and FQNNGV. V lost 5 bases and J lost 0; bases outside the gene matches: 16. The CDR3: CASSPGWPSGDPYQETQYF. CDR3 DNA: TGTGCCAGCAGCCCGGGGTGGCCTAGCGGGGACCCTTACCAAGAGACCCAGTACTTC.

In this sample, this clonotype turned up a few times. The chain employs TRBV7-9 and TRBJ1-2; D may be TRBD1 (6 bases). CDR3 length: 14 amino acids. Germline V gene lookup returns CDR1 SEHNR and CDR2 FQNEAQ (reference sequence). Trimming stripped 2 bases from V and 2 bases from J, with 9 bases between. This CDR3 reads CASSLSQGNYGYTF. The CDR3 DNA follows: TGTGCCAGCAGCTTATCCCAGGGGAACTATGGCTACACCTTC.

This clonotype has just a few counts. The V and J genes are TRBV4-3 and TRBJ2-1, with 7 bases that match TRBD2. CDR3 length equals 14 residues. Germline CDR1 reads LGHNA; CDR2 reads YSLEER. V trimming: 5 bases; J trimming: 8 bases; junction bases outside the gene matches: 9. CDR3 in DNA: TGCGCCAGCAGCTCTGGGGTCCGGGGGGATGAGCAGTTCTTC. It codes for CASSSGVRGDEQFF.

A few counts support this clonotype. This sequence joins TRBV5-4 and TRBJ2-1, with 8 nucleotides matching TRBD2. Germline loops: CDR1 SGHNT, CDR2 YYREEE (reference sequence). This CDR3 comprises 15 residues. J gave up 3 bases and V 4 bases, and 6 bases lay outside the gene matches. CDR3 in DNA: TGTGCCAGCAGCAGTAGCGGGGTCCTCTACAATGAGCAGTTCTTC. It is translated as CASSSSGVLYNEQFF.

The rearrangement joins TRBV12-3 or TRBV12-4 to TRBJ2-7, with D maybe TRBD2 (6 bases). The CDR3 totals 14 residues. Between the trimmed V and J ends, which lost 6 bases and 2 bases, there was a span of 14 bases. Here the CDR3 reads CASSAHGGTYEQYF. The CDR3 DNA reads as TGTGCCAGCAGCGCCCACGGGGGTACCTACGAGCAGTACTTC.

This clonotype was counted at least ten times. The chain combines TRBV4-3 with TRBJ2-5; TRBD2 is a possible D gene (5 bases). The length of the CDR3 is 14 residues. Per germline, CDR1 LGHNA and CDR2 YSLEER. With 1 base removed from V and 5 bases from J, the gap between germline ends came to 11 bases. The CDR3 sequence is CASSQGAGYETQYF. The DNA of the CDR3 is TGCGCCAGCAGCCAAGGTGCGGGTTACGAGACCCAGTACTTC.

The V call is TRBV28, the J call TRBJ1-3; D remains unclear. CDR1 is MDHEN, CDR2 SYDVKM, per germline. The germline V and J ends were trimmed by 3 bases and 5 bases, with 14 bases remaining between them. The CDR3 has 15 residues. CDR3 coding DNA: TGTGCCAGCAGTTTTGCAGAAACGAGAAGAAACACCATATATTTT. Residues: CASSFAETRRNTIYF.

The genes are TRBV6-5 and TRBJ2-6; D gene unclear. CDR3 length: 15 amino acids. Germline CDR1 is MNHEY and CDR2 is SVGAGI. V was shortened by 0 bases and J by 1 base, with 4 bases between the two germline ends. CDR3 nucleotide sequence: TGTGCCAGCAGTTACTCACATTCTGGGGCCAACGTCCTGACTTTC. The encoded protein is CASSYSHSGANVLTF.

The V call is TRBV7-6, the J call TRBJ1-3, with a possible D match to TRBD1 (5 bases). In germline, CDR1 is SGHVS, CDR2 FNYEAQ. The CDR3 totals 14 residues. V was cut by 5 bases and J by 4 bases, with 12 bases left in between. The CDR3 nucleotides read TGTGCCAGCAGCCGAGGGACCACAGGAAACACCATATATTTT. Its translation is CASSRGTTGNTIYF. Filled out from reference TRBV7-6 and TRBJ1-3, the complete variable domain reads GAGVSQSPRYKVTKRGQDVALRCDPISGHVSLYWYRQALGQGPEFLTYFNYEAQQDKSGLPNDRFSAERPEGSISTLTIQRTEQRDSAMYRCASSRGTTGNTIYFGEGSWLTVV.